This TCR beta chain was found in a study of T cell responses to AZD1222 COVID-19 vaccine. Trimming took 2 bases from V and 7 from J, leaving 12 bases between them. CDR1 and CDR2 (germline): GTSNPN, SVGIG (reference sequence). CDR3 length: 14 residues. Study-wide results and limits: Clonal diversity may have been underestimated, and the donors were mostly white British, with more females than males. Repertoire collection took place solely once the T cell response had peaked. Two doses of AZD1222 preceded a rise in Spike-specific TCR breadth and depth.

As regards this clone: The target antigen is unknown.

Assay: immunoSEQ multiplex PCR; the TCRdb copy retains only in-frame clones and omits some. The table lists about 160,000 clones, about 93% of them singletons. Material: peripheral blood, obtained on day 0 of AZD1222 vaccination. V is TRBV30 and J is TRBJ1-6; D ambiguous. This sequence was found in an adult in good health. The CDR3: CAWSRGRENSPLHF. CDR3 sequence (DNA): TGTGCCTGGAGTAGAGGACGGGAGAATTCACCCCTCCACTTT. The full variable domain, rest sourced from reference TRBV30 and TRBJ1-6, is SQTIHQWPATLVQPVGSPLSLECTVEGTSNPNLYWYRQAAGRGLQLLFYSVGIGQISSEVPQNLSASRPQDRQFILSSKKLLLSDSGFYLCAWSRGRENSPLHFGNGTRLTVT.